This T cell receptor (beta chain) emerged from a study of shared clonotypes between healthy human individuals. About this clone itself: The target antigen is unknown.

General observations from the study: Clonotype sharing among donors, it was expected, would be affected by sequencing depth. Tissues were not sampled, only blood, and their repertoires likely differ.

The authors ran the assay at deep level. TCRdb's copy holds only in-frame clones and misses some; the assay was immunoSEQ multiplex PCR. The data show around 95,000 clones, less than 60% seen once. With 3 bases removed from V and 4 bases from J, the gap between germline ends came to 13 bases. Germline V gene lookup returns CDR1 SEHNR and CDR2 FQNEAQ (reference sequence). This CDR3 region has 14 residues. The chain joins TRBV7-9 to TRBJ2-7, with D perhaps matching TRBD2 (6 bases). Sequenced sample: PBMCs. The sequence was obtained from a woman aged 40 to 50 in good health. Some clones in this sample may be carry-over from other donors' samples. This chain's CDR3 is CASSFGGERYEQYF. DNA for the CDR3: TGTGCCAGCAGCTTCGGAGGGGAGCGGTACGAGCAGTACTTC.